These 12 T cell receptor beta chains were sequenced from one sample in a study of patients and donors after allogeneic stem cell transplantation (dated by TCRdb to the early 2020s). The library was made by RT-PCR. Reads for this sample came from a NextSeq 550. Clones were called with MiXCR by TCRdb after fastp trimmed the public reads at Q25, and only in-frame beta chains were retained. Every distinct CDR3 protein forms one entry, paired with its most common genes and DNA. In this sample the table shows 900,000 to 1,000,000 distinct CDR3 sequences, approximately 19% of which occur a single time. The ten largest clonotypes hold 6% of the sample. The sequencing input was blood, either unsorted or a sorted T cell fraction (not recorded which). All receptors come from a human donor who was either an allogeneic HSCT recipient or a stem cell or donor lymphocyte infusion donor (not recorded which). It is not recorded whose cells these are; they may come from a transplant donor.

This clonotype was seen only a few times. J is TRBJ1-1 and V is TRBV6-1, with TRBD1 as a possible D gene (5 bases). V lost 6 bases and J lost 0, with 11 bases in between. The CDR3 is 14 amino acids. Germline loops: CDR1 MNHNS, CDR2 SASEGT. The CDR3 region is CASRHRRMNTEAFF. CDR3 nucleotide sequence: TGTGCCAGCAGGCACAGGAGGATGAACACTGAAGCTTTCTTT.

This clonotype was observed a few times. The rearrangement links TRBV12-3 or TRBV12-4 to TRBJ2-1, with D possibly being TRBD1 or TRBD2 (6 bases each). The germline V and J ends were trimmed by 2 bases and 8 bases, with 16 bases remaining between them. The CDR3 totals 15 residues. CDR3 DNA: TGTGCCAGCAGTTTATTTTTGGGGGGCGCTTATGAGCAGTTCTTC. Protein sequence: CASSLFLGGAYEQFF.

This clonotype was observed many times. The gene calls are TRBV12-3 or TRBV12-4 and TRBJ2-2, with D possibly matching TRBD2 (6 bases). The CDR3 is made up of 14 amino acids. V was cut by 2 bases and J by 5 bases, with 9 bases left in between. For the CDR3, the DNA is TGTGCCAGCAGTTTAAGGGGAGGAACCGGGGAGCTGTTTTTT. Its translation: CASSLRGGTGELFF.

In DNA form, the CDR3 reads TGTGCCAGCAGTGACCTGGCGAACACCGGGGAGCTGTTTTTT. This encodes CASSDLANTGELFF. The rearrangement uses TRBV6-4 and TRBJ2-2; no clear D. Looked up from germline, CDR1 is MRHNA and CDR2 is SNTAGT. There are 14 residues in the CDR3. Trimming removed 2 bases at V and 0 bases at J, with 4 bases between.

There are a few counts of this clonotype. CDR3 in amino acids: CAISESGSGITDTQYF. The CDR3 DNA is TGTGCCATCAGTGAGTCGGGAAGCGGGATCACAGATACGCAGTATTTT. The chain carries TRBV10-3 and TRBJ2-3; 7 bases match TRBD2. The V and J ends lost 0 bases and 2 bases, in that order; junction bases with no gene match: 5. The CDR3 sequence is 16 residues long. Looked up from germline, CDR1 is ENHRY and CDR2 is SYGVKD.

J is TRBJ2-7 and V is TRBV27; 9 bases match TRBD1. From germline, CDR1 is MNHEY and CDR2 SMNVEV (reference sequence). The CDR3 covers 15 residues. J was trimmed by 3 bases and V by 4 bases; bases with no gene match: 7. DNA of the CDR3: TGTGCCAGCAGTTCCCCGGGACAGGGTCACTACGAGCAGTACTTC. Its protein product is CASSSPGQGHYEQYF.

The gene calls are TRBV7-9 and TRBJ1-1; D remains ambiguous. CDR3 size: 15 residues. The V end lost 1 base, the J end lost 3 bases, and 12 bases lay between the germline ends. Germline V CDR1 and CDR2: SEHNR, FQNEAQ (reference sequence). CDR3 bases: TGTGCCAGCAGCTTAGTTGGGTCGGTTCACACTGAAGCTTTCTTT. Residues: CASSLVGSVHTEAFF.

This clonotype has a handful of counts. The rearrangement joins TRBV3-1 to TRBJ2-1; 8 nucleotides agree with TRBD1. The junction had 2 bases not matched to a gene; V was cut back by 1 base and J by 3 bases. The CDR3 length is 15 residues. Germline V lookup: CDR1 LGHDT, CDR2 YNNKEL (reference sequence). The chain's CDR3 is CASSQGQGYYNEQFF. For the CDR3, the DNA is TGTGCCAGCAGCCAAGGACAGGGGTACTACAATGAGCAGTTCTTC.

This clonotype was counted between two and nine times. The rearrangement joins TRBV6-1 to TRBJ1-3, with D maybe TRBD1 (5 bases). The germline gives CDR1 MNHNS, CDR2 SASEGT. CDR3 length: 15 residues. V dropped 7 bases and J dropped 0 bases, with 13 bases sitting between them. CDR3: CASTSRGNSGNTIYF. CDR3 nucleotide sequence: TGTGCCAGCACGTCTAGGGGAAACTCTGGAAACACCATATATTTT.

The chain links TRBV5-1 to TRBJ2-3, with 9 bases lining up with TRBD1. The germline V gene has CDR1 SGHRS and CDR2 YFSETQ. This CDR3 has 15 amino acids. With 4 bases clipped from V and 2 bases from J, the junction kept 5 bases outside the gene matches. CDR3 sequence reads: CASSRTGAITDTQYF. The CDR3 DNA sequence: TGCGCCAGCAGCAGGACAGGGGCGATCACAGATACGCAGTATTTT. Variable domain in full (rest from reference TRBV5-1 and TRBJ2-3): KAGVTQTPRYLIKTRGQQVTLSCSPISGHRSVSWYQQTPGQGLQFLFEYFSETQRNKGNFPGRFSGRQFSNSRSEMNVSTLELGDSALYLCASSRTGAITDTQYFGPGTRLTVL.

The chain has TRBV6-1 and TRBJ2-5; TRBD2 is a possible D gene (6 bases). Deletions cut 4 bases from V and 5 bases from J, with 11 bases between. This CDR3 has 13 residues. Germline lookup yields CDR1 MNHNS and CDR2 SASEGT. As DNA, the CDR3 is TGTGCCAGCAGTGGACTAGTCACGGAGACCCAGTACTTC. It specifies CASSGLVTETQYF.

The table lists this clonotype with a few counts. The chain recombines TRBV4-1 with TRBJ1-6, with 9 nucleotides matching TRBD1. The CDR3 has 15 residues. Germline loops: CDR1 MGHRA, CDR2 YSYEKL. J lost 11 bases, V lost 3 bases, and 8 bases had no gene match. The CDR3 spells CASSHLQGAEPPLHF. The CDR3 nucleotides read TGCGCCAGCAGCCACCTACAGGGGGCAGAGCCACCCCTCCACTTT.